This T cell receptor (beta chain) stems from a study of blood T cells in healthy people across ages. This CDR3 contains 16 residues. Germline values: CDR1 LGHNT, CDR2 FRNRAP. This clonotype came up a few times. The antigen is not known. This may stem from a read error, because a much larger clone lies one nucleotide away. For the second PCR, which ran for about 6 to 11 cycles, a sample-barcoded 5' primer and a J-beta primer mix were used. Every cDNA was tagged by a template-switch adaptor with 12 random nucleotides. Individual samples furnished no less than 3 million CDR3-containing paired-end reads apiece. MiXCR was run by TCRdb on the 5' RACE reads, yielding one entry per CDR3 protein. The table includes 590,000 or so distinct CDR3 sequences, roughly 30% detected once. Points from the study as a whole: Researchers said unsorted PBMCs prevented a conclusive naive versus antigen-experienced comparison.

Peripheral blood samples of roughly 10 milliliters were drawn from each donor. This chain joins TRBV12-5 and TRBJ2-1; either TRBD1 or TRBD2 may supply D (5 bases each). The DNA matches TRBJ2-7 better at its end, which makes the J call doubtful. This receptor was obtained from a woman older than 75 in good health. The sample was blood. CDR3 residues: CASGTKAGSSYNEQYF. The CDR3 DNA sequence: TGTGCTAGTGGCACAAAAGCAGGGAGCTCCTACAATGAGCAGTACTTC.